This T cell receptor (beta chain) comes out of a study of early T cells in non-severe SARS-CoV-2 infection. TCRdb passed the 5' RACE reads through MiXCR, listing each CDR3 protein once. Counted here are over 70,000 distinct CDR3 sequences, about an eighth occurring once; the ten biggest clones make up around 7%. The sequence was obtained from an adult who was a healthcare worker with PCR-confirmed SARS-CoV-2 infection or an uninfected control (not recorded which). The sequenced material came from whole blood.

The CDR3 spells CASRGSGLAGVSPYEQYF. CDR3 nucleotides: TGTGCCTCCAGGGGGTCGGGGCTAGCGGGAGTCAGCCCCTACGAGCAGTACTTC. The V call is TRBV6-5, the J call TRBJ2-7; TRBD2 matches 10 bases. Germline V gene data show CDR1 as MNHEY and CDR2 as SVGAGI. The CDR3 contains 18 residues. The junction had 21 bases not matched to a gene; V was cut back by 11 bases and J by 2 bases.